Listed here are 5 T cell receptor beta chains from one sample, sequenced in a study of CD8 T cells in Susac syndrome. An amount of RNA that ranged from roughly 0.5 to 1 ug was reverse transcribed with random hexamers. TCRdb itself ran the immunoSEQ multiplex PCR reads through MiXCR, one entry per CDR3 protein. The sample carries 170,000 or so distinct CDR3 sequences, 90% to 97% recorded once. The specimen was CD4+ T cells from PBMCs. The receptors were sampled from a human donor with Susac syndrome.

This chain joins TRBV7-8 and TRBJ2-3; D gene ambiguous. V was trimmed by 6 bases and J by 2 bases, leaving 6 bases between them. The CDR3 is 12 amino acids. The germline V gene encodes CDR1 SGHVS and CDR2 FQNEAQ. The CDR3 reads CASRSTTDTQYF. Here the CDR3 DNA reads TGTGCCAGCAGGTCTACCACAGATACGCAGTATTTT.

J is TRBJ1-4 and V is TRBV24-1, with D uncertain. Germline assignment: CDR1 KGHDR and CDR2 SFDVKD. The CDR3 extends over 14 amino acids. V lost 4 bases to trimming and J lost 7 bases, with 12 bases between them. For the CDR3, the DNA is TGTGCCACCAGTGACCCGACCGTAGGTGAAAAACTGTTTTTT. Its translation is CATSDPTVGEKLFF.

The CDR3 sequence: CSANPGTSSNNEQFF. The CDR3 nucleotides are TGCAGTGCCAATCCCGGGACTAGTTCTAACAATGAGCAGTTCTTC. The chain uses TRBV20-1 and TRBJ2-1; 8 nucleotides agree with TRBD2. This CDR3 region has 15 residues. The V segment lost 6 bases and the J segment 5 bases; nucleotides outside the gene matches: 12. Germline V gene data show CDR1 as DFQATT and CDR2 as SNEGSKA (reference sequence).

The chain is built from TRBV20-1 and TRBJ2-7; D assignment may be TRBD1 or TRBD2 (5 bases each). Trimming took 5 bases from V and 3 from J, leaving 17 bases between them. Germline V CDR1 and CDR2: DFQATT, SNEGSKA (reference sequence). The CDR3 covers 14 residues. This chain's CDR3 is CSAPKSGPLYEQYF. CDR3 DNA: TGCAGTGCTCCTAAATCGGGACCGCTCTACGAGCAGTACTTC.

The chain recombines TRBV5-1 with TRBJ1-1; a possible D gene is TRBD1 (6 bases). Trimming took off 4 bases at V and 0 bases at J, with 19 bases between the two ends. Germline CDR1 is SGHRS and CDR2 is YFSETQ. The CDR3 is made up of 17 amino acids. This CDR3 is CASSAGMDSVMNTEAFF. Written as DNA, the CDR3 is TGCGCCAGCAGCGCGGGGATGGACAGTGTAATGAACACTGAAGCTTTCTTT.